This T cell receptor (beta chain) was found in a study of cytomegalovirus exposure and HLA in healthy donors. PCR primers comprised 60 Vbeta and 13 Jbeta primers. Profiled with immunoSEQ multiplex PCR; TCRdb holds only in-frame clones, not every one. The table shows approximately 110,000 clones, with 12% occurring only once. This clone was picked up a small number of times. The CDR3 is 18 residues long. J lost 6 bases, V lost 6 bases, and 13 bases had no gene match. Germline V gene sequence: CDR1 MNHEY, CDR2 SMNVEV (reference sequence). The clonotype originates from a man aged 35-49 years in good health and CMV-seropositive. The chain links TRBV27 to TRBJ2-1; TRBD2 aligns across 14 bases. Sequenced: PBMCs. The CDR3 region has the DNA TGTGCCAGCAGCTCGACTAGCGGGAGGGCCCGGCCCTCCAATGAGCAGTTCTTC. Its translation is CASSSTSGRARPSNEQFF.